The rows below give T cell receptor beta chains drawn from one sample of a study of blood T cell repertoires in COVID-19. TCRdb's table, derived via immunoSEQ multiplex PCR, lists solely in-frame clones and lacks some. The sample consists of some 41,000 clones, around 93% of them appearing once. The sample consisted of peripheral blood. All receptors derive from a woman aged 25 to 39 in a cohort sampled during active COVID-19. Both conserved end residues are part of each CDR3. The D gene is left open where the match is weak. The size field is filled for only some rows; it gives once, few, many or a size class.

clone size: NA
V gene: TRBV6-6
J gene: TRBJ2-1
D gene: NA
CDR3 DNA: TGTGCCAGCACCCTTCTCATGGGGAGCTCCTACAATGAGCAGTTCTTC
CDR3 protein: CASTLLMGSSYNEQFF

clone size: NA
V gene: TRBV11-2
J gene: TRBJ2-7
D gene: TRBD2
CDR3 DNA: TGTGCCAGCAGCTTTGCGGGGGTGTTATACGAGCAGTACTTC
CDR3 protein: CASSFAGVLYEQYF

clone size: NA
V gene: TRBV12-1
J gene: TRBJ2-1
D gene: NA
CDR3 DNA: TGTGCCAGCACTAGAAGGTCCTACAATGAGCAGTTCTTC
CDR3 protein: CASTRRSYNEQFF

clone size: NA
V gene: TRBV11-3
J gene: TRBJ2-1
D gene: TRBD2
CDR3 DNA: TGTGCCAGCAGCAAATGGGGGGGGTGGAATGAGCAGTTCTTC
CDR3 protein: CASSKWGGWNEQFF

clone size: NA
V gene: TRBV5-8
J gene: TRBJ2-7
D gene: NA
CDR3 DNA: TGTGCCAGCAGCTTGGCCAGCTCCTCTGCGGCCTACGAGCAGTACTTC
CDR3 protein: CASSLASSSAAYEQYF

clone size: NA
V gene: TRBV7-9
J gene: TRBJ2-1
D gene: NA
CDR3 DNA: TGTGCCAGCAGCTTAGGGCCAGGGGGGAAGAAAGCGGTCTACAATGAGCAGTTCTTC
CDR3 protein: CASSLGPGGKKAVYNEQFF

clone size: once
V gene: TRBV11-3
J gene: TRBJ1-1
D gene: TRBD1
CDR3 DNA: TGTGCCAGCAGCTTCGGGACAGATACTTTCTTT
CDR3 protein: CASSFGTDTFF

clone size: NA
V gene: TRBV19
J gene: TRBJ1-5
D gene: NA
CDR3 DNA: TGTGCCAGTAGGGACAGCGTTCATCAGCCCCAGCATTTT
CDR3 protein: CASRDSVHQPQHF

clone size: NA
V gene: TRBV7-2
J gene: TRBJ1-1
D gene: NA
CDR3 DNA: TGTGCCAGCAGCTTTCTAGCGAAGAACACTGAAGCTTTCTTT
CDR3 protein: CASSFLAKNTEAFF

clone size: NA
V gene: TRBV24-1
J gene: TRBJ2-6
D gene: TRBD1
CDR3 DNA: TGTGCCACCAGCGACAGGGTACCTGGGGCCAACGTCCTGACTTTC
CDR3 protein: CATSDRVPGANVLTF

clone size: NA
V gene: TRBV6-5
J gene: TRBJ2-1
D gene: TRBD2
CDR3 DNA: TGTGCCAGCAGTAGAGCTAGCGGGCTAGACGAGCAGTTCTTC
CDR3 protein: CASSRASGLDEQFF

clone size: NA
V gene: TRBV28
J gene: TRBJ2-7
D gene: NA
CDR3 DNA: TGTGCCAGCAGTTTAGAGGGATACGAGCAGTACTTC
CDR3 protein: CASSLEGYEQYF

clone size: once
V gene: TRBV7-3
J gene: TRBJ2-2
D gene: NA
CDR3 DNA: TGTGCCAGCAGCTTAAGAGCGTCGGGGACCGGGGAGCTGTTTTTT
CDR3 protein: CASSLRASGTGELFF

clone size: NA
V gene: TRBV11-3
J gene: TRBJ1-2
D gene: NA
CDR3 DNA: TGTGCCAGCAGCTATAGTCGGAGTGTTAACTATGGCTACACCTTC
CDR3 protein: CASSYSRSVNYGYTF

clone size: NA
V gene: TRBV19
J gene: TRBJ2-2
D gene: TRBD1
CDR3 DNA: TGTGCCAGTAGCGACAGGGTTGGTACATTTAGGGAGCTGTTTTTT
CDR3 protein: CASSDRVGTFRELFF

clone size: NA
V gene: TRBV5-6
J gene: TRBJ1-6
D gene: NA
CDR3 DNA: TGTGCCAGCAGCTTGGAGGCAGGGAGGAATTCACCCCTCCACTTT
CDR3 protein: CASSLEAGRNSPLHF

clone size: NA
V gene: TRBV5-1
J gene: TRBJ2-7
D gene: TRBD2
CDR3 DNA: TGCGCCAGCAGCTCTATAGCGGGAGCTCACGAGCAGTACTTC
CDR3 protein: CASSSIAGAHEQYF

clone size: NA
V gene: TRBV9
J gene: TRBJ2-1
D gene: NA
CDR3 DNA: TGTGCCAGCAGCGTAGGACAGTACAATGAGCAGTTCTTC
CDR3 protein: CASSVGQYNEQFF

clone size: NA
V gene: TRBV6-6
J gene: TRBJ1-1
D gene: NA
CDR3 DNA: TGTGCCAGCAGTTCCAGGTTTGTGGTGGGGAACACTGAAGCTTTCTTT
CDR3 protein: CASSSRFVVGNTEAFF